What follows is one T cell receptor beta chain and its context. With no exception, relapse followed autologous stem cell transplantation in all patients, and brentuximab vedotin exposure varied. Clones were sequenced by immunoSEQ multiplex PCR, and TCRdb holds only the in-frame ones, with some missing. The sample includes around 20,000 clones, 75% to 85% of them seen just once. These data originate in a study of PD-1 blockade in classical Hodgkin lymphoma. From germline, CDR1 is LNHDA and CDR2 SQIVND (reference sequence). The CDR3 is 17 amino acids. With V trimmed by 1 base and J by 3 bases, 3 bases remained unmatched.

Sequenced material: peripheral blood mononuclear cells (PBMCs), taken before the second cycle of nivolumab. The chain has TRBV19 and TRBJ2-2; 12 positions match TRBD2. The clonotype was recovered from a human donor with classical Hodgkin lymphoma. CDR3 region: CASSIALAGGDTGELFF. CDR3 DNA sequence: TGTGCCAGTAGTATAGCTCTAGCGGGAGGGGACACCGGGGAGCTGTTTTTT.